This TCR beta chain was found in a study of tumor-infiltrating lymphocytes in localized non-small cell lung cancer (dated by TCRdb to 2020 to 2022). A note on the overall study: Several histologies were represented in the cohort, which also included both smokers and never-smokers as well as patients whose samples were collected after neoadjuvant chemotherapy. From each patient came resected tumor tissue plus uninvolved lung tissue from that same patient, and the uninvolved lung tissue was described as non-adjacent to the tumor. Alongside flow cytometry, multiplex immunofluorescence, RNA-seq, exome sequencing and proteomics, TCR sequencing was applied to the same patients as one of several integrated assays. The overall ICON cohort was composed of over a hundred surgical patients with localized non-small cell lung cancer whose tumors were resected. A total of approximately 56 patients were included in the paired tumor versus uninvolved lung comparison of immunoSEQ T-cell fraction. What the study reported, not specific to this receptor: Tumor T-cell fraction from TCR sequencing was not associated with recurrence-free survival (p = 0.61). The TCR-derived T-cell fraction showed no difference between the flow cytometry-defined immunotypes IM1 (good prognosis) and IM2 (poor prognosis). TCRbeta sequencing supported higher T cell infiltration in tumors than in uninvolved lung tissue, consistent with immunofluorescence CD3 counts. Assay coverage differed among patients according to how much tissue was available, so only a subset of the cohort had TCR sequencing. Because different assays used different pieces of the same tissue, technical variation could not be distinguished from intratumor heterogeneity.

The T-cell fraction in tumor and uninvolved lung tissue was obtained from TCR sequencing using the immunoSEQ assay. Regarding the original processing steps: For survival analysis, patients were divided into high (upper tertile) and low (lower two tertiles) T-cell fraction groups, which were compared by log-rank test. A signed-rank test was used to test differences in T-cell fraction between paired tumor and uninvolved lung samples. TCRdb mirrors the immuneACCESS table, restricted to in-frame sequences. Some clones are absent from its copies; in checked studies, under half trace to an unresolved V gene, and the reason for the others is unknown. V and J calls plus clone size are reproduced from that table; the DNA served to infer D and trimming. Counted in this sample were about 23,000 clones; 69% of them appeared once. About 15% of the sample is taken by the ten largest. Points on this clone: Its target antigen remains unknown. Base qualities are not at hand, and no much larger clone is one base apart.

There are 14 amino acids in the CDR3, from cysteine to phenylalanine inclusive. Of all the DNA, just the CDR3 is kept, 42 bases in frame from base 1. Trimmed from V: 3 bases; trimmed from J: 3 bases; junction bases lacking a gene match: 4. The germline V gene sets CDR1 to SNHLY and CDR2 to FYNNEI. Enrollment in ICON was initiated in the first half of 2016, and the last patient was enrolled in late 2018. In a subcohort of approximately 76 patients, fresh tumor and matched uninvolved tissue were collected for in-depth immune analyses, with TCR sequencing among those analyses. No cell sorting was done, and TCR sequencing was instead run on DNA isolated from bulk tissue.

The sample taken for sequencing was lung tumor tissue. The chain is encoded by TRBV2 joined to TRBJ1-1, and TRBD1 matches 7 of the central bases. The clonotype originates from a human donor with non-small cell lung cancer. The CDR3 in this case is CASSDRTGDTEAFF. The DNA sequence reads TGTGCCAGCAGTGACAGGACAGGAGACACTGAAGCTTTCTTT.